The 26 T cell receptor beta chains given below trace back to one sample, sequenced in a study of T cell responses to AZD1222 COVID-19 vaccine. The data were produced by immunoSEQ multiplex PCR, yet TCRdb's version contains in-frame clones alone and is incomplete. The sample has some 190,000 clones; 92% are singletons. The sample in question was peripheral blood, obtained on day 0 of AZD1222 vaccination. The receptors here all came from an adult in good health.

This clone was observed once. The V and J genes are TRBV19 and TRBJ2-2; tentatively, D is TRBD1 or TRBD2 (5 bases each). V lost 1 base and J 4 bases, leaving 10 bases between the germline ends. CDR1 and CDR2 (germline): LNHDA, SQIVND (reference sequence). The CDR3 has 15 residues. CDR3 sequence reads: CASSIAQGATGELFF. The CDR3 nucleotides are TGTGCCAGTAGTATAGCCCAGGGAGCCACCGGGGAGCTGTTTTTT.

The chain joins TRBV13 to TRBJ2-7; 9 nucleotides agree with TRBD1. V shed 5 bases and J 2 bases; nucleotides not matched to a gene: 16. Germline lookup yields CDR1 PRHDT and CDR2 FYEKMQ (reference sequence). The CDR3 extends over 18 amino acids. CDR3 residues: CASSTGTGTLSPPYEQYF. As DNA, the CDR3 is TGTGCCAGCAGCACCGGGACAGGGACCTTATCGCCCCCCTACGAGCAGTACTTC.

The chain combines TRBV2 with TRBJ2-2; D may be TRBD1 or TRBD2 (6 bases each). The length of the CDR3 is 15 residues. Germline loops: CDR1 SNHLY, CDR2 FYNNEI. Trimming shortened V by 4 bases and J by 4 bases, and 13 bases separated the two germline ends. The CDR3 nucleotides read TGTGCCAGCAGTGCGGGCAGGGGAGGCACCGGGGAGCTGTTTTTT. This translates into CASSAGRGGTGELFF.

This chain joins TRBV6-5 and TRBJ1-1; 7 bases line up with TRBD1. Per germline, CDR1 MNHEY and CDR2 SVGAGI. The V and J ends lost 0 bases and 5 bases, in that order; junction bases with no gene match: 9. This CDR3 is 16 amino acids long. CDR3 in amino acids: CASSYSKGAVYTEAFF. CDR3 coding DNA: TGTGCCAGCAGTTACTCGAAGGGGGCGGTGTATACTGAAGCTTTCTTT.

This chain joins TRBV14 and TRBJ1-4; no clear D. This CDR3 is built from 15 residues. CDR1 is SGHDN, CDR2 FVKESK, per germline. Trimming removed 1 base from V and 8 bases from J, with 14 bases in between. The CDR3 protein is CASSQGVGSVEKLFF. The CDR3 DNA reads as TGTGCCAGCAGCCAAGGGGTAGGCTCGGTGGAAAAACTGTTTTTT.

This sequence joins TRBV5-1 and TRBJ2-2; 11 bases match TRBD2. This CDR3 region has 16 residues. The germline CDR1 and CDR2 sequences are SGHRS and YFSETQ. V lost 4 bases and J lost 2; bases outside the gene matches: 4. CDR3 bases: TGCGCCAGCAGCCGACTAGCGGGGCTTAACACCGGGGAGCTGTTTTTT. Encoded protein: CASSRLAGLNTGELFF.

The chain joins TRBV12-5 to TRBJ1-3; 11 bases align to TRBD1. CDR1 is LGHNT and CDR2 is FRNRAP in the germline V gene. Germline trimming cut 7 bases from V and 4 bases from J; bases unmatched to any gene: 6. There are 15 residues in the CDR3. The CDR3 coding sequence is TGTGCTAGTGTCTGGACAGGGGGCAGAGGAAACACCATATATTTT. It codes for CASVWTGGRGNTIYF.

This sequence joins TRBV28 and TRBJ1-1; TRBD1 is a possible D gene (6 bases). The CDR3 is 15 residues long. The V end lost 5 bases, the J end lost 1 base, and 14 bases lay between the germline ends. Germline assignment: CDR1 MDHEN and CDR2 SYDVKM. The DNA for the CDR3 is TGTGCCAGCAGTCCCCCCCGGGGGGCGAACACTGAAGCTTTCTTT. Encoded protein: CASSPPRGANTEAFF.

The chain couples TRBV10-3 to TRBJ1-2; 8 bases line up with TRBD1. Germline lookup yields CDR1 ENHRY and CDR2 SYGVKD. Trimming at V came to 6 bases and at J to 6 bases, leaving 9 bases not matched to a gene. The CDR3 is 14 residues long. CDR3 in DNA: TGTGCCATCAGGGCGGACAGGGAGGGTCATGGCTACACCTTC. This encodes CAIRADREGHGYTF.

This chain connects TRBV4-1 to TRBJ1-2; no definite D call. CDR3 length equals 16 residues. Germline CDR1 and CDR2: MGHRA and YSYEKL. V lost 0 bases and J 4 bases, leaving 15 bases between the germline ends. The DNA for the CDR3 is TGCGCCAGCAGCCAAGATTCTACGGGTATCGGCTATGGCTACACCTTC. Translating gives CASSQDSTGIGYGYTF.

This clone was detected only once. The chain combines TRBV5-1 with TRBJ1-2; unclear D gene. V lost 0 bases to trimming and J lost 2 bases, with 11 bases between them. Germline lookup yields CDR1 SGHRS and CDR2 YFSETQ. The CDR3 extends over 15 amino acids. CDR3 sequence: CASSLGNWENYGYTF. Written as DNA, the CDR3 is TGCGCCAGCAGCTTGGGAAACTGGGAAAACTATGGCTACACCTTC.

The chain couples TRBV5-1 to TRBJ2-5, with TRBD2 identical over 7 bases. V was clipped by 4 bases and J by 5 bases; unmatched bases: 5. Germline V lookup: CDR1 SGHRS, CDR2 YFSETQ. The CDR3 has 13 amino acids. The CDR3 coding sequence is TGCGCCAGCAGCCCGGCGGGAGCGGAGACCCAGTACTTC. Protein product: CASSPAGAETQYF. The full variable domain, its missing parts supplied by reference TRBV5-1 and TRBJ2-5, is KAGVTQTPRYLIKTRGQQVTLSCSPISGHRSVSWYQQTPGQGLQFLFEYFSETQRNKGNFPGRFSGRQFSNSRSEMNVSTLELGDSALYLCASSPAGAETQYFGPGTRLLVL.

The chain is built from TRBV7-3 and TRBJ2-5, with unresolved D. This CDR3 is 13 amino acids long. Germline assignment: CDR1 SGHTA and CDR2 FQGTGA. Trimming took 3 bases from V and 0 from J, leaving 5 bases between them. CDR3 sequence reads: CASSFGNQETQYF. The DNA of the CDR3 is TGTGCCAGCAGCTTCGGTAACCAAGAGACCCAGTACTTC. Variable domain in full (rest from reference TRBV7-3 and TRBJ2-5): GAGVSQTPSNKVTEKGKYVELRCDPISGHTALYWYRQSLGQGPEFLIYFQGTGAADDSGLPNDRFFAVRPEGSVSTLKIQRTERGDSAVYLCASSFGNQETQYFGPGTRLLVL.

This clone came up once. The chain has TRBV5-4 and TRBJ1-1, with TRBD1 matching 8 bases. The CDR3 covers 14 residues. Germline CDR1 is SGHNT and CDR2 is YYREEE (reference sequence). The junction had 4 bases not matched to a gene; V was cut back by 4 bases and J by 2 bases. The CDR3, as DNA: TGTGCCAGCAGCAAGGACAGGGCTAACACTGAAGCTTTCTTT. This gives the protein CASSKDRANTEAFF.

The chain couples TRBV28 to TRBJ2-7; possible D gene TRBD1, 7 bases. Per germline, CDR1 MDHEN and CDR2 SYDVKM. This CDR3 spans 14 amino acids. Trimming took 4 bases from V and 5 from J, leaving 15 bases between them. Here the CDR3 reads CASSWGVDRDEQYF. The DNA of the CDR3 is TGTGCCAGCAGTTGGGGGGTCGACAGGGACGAGCAGTACTTC.

The chain couples TRBV2 to TRBJ2-3; TRBD1 matches 10 bases. After removal of 0 bases from V and 3 bases from J, the junction contained 12 bases not matched to a gene. The CDR3 loop spans 19 amino acids. Germline CDR1 SNHLY, CDR2 FYNNEI. CDR3 DNA sequence: TGTGCCAGCAGTGAAGCTCTTACTTGGTCGGGACAGGGGACAGATACGCAGTATTTT. Protein sequence: CASSEALTWSGQGTDTQYF.

The CDR3 region is CATLRGEKLFF. The CDR3 bases are TGTGCCACCCTGAGGGGTGAAAAACTGTTTTTT. The rearrangement uses TRBV19 and TRBJ1-4; TRBD1 might be the D (5 bases). The CDR3 loop spans 11 amino acids. V lost 10 bases and J lost 7, with 10 bases in between. Germline values: CDR1 LNHDA, CDR2 SQIVND (reference sequence).

CDR3 sequence: CASRGPEAFF. The CDR3 bases are TGTGCCAGCAGGGGGCCTGAAGCTTTCTTT. The chain has TRBV2 and TRBJ1-1, with D maybe TRBD1 (5 bases). V lost 6 bases to trimming and J lost 6 bases, with 5 bases between them. CDR3 length: 10 amino acids. Germline values: CDR1 SNHLY, CDR2 FYNNEI.

The CDR3 loop is CAWSARSIYGYTF. As DNA, the CDR3 is TGTGCCTGGAGTGCCCGAAGCATCTATGGCTACACCTTC. This chain links TRBV30 with TRBJ1-2, with D hard to call. Germline V gene sequence: CDR1 GTSNPN, CDR2 SVGIG (reference sequence). V lost 1 base and J lost 4, with 10 bases in between. This CDR3 is built from 13 residues. Drawing the rest from reference TRBV30 and TRBJ1-2, the complete variable domain is SQTIHQWPATLVQPVGSPLSLECTVEGTSNPNLYWYRQAAGRGLQLLFYSVGIGQISSEVPQNLSASRPQDRQFILSSKKLLLSDSGFYLCAWSARSIYGYTFGSGTRLTVV.

The chain links TRBV5-1 to TRBJ1-1, with TRBD1 as a possible D gene (6 bases). CDR1 is SGHRS, CDR2 YFSETQ, per germline. This CDR3 region has 16 residues. The V gene lost 5 bases and the J gene lost 1 base, with 18 bases spanning the gap. The CDR3 coding sequence is TGCGCCAGCAGATGGACAGACTCCAATTCGAACACTGAAGCTTTCTTT. Amino acids: CASRWTDSNSNTEAFF.

This clone was seen only a few times. The chain uses TRBV3-1 (or the pseudogene TRBV3-2) and TRBJ1-3, with 11 bases identical to TRBD1. Trimming removed 5 bases from V and 3 bases from J; junction bases left unmatched: 3. Germline V lookup: CDR1 LGHDT, CDR2 YNNKEL (reference sequence). This CDR3 contains 15 residues. This CDR3 is CASSWTGGRGNTIYF. For the CDR3, the DNA is TGTGCCAGCAGCTGGACAGGGGGCCGTGGAAACACCATATATTTT.

The rearrangement uses TRBV6-5 and TRBJ2-7, with D possibly TRBD1 on 6 matching bases. The CDR3 runs 13 residues. Germline V gene lookup returns CDR1 MNHEY and CDR2 SVGAGI. With 8 bases removed from V and 1 base from J, the gap between germline ends came to 12 bases. The CDR3 DNA sequence: TGTGCCAGCTTGAAAGGGGGTTCCTACGAGCAGTACTTC. It translates to CASLKGGSYEQYF.

The CDR3 nucleotides are TGTGCCAGCAGCTTACTAGCGGGGGGGCCGAATGAGCAGTTCTTC. Protein: CASSLLAGGPNEQFF. The chain employs TRBV7-9 and TRBJ2-1, with 12 bases that match TRBD2. The CDR3 has 15 residues. Germline lookup yields CDR1 SEHNR and CDR2 FQNEAQ (reference sequence). V lost 2 bases and J lost 7; bases outside the gene matches: 3.

This clone has a single count. The chain uses TRBV28 and TRBJ1-2; TRBD1 might be the D (6 bases). V was trimmed by 5 bases and J by 6 bases, leaving 13 bases between them. Germline assignment: CDR1 MDHEN and CDR2 SYDVKM. This CDR3 has 13 amino acids. The CDR3, as DNA: TGTGCCAGCAGTCTCACAGGGCGCCATGGCTACACCTTC. Translating it yields CASSLTGRHGYTF.

J is TRBJ2-7 and V is TRBV30; 10 bases are a match to TRBD1. CDR3 length: 15 residues. The V gene's germline CDR1 is GTSNPN and CDR2 SVGIG (reference sequence). V shed 3 bases and J 4 bases; nucleotides not matched to a gene: 9. The CDR3 region has the DNA TGTGCCTGGAGGCAGACAGGGGGCAGAGGTTACGAGCAGTACTTC. Protein sequence: CAWRQTGGRGYEQYF.

The chain links TRBV28 to TRBJ2-3; 11 bases map to TRBD2. V was pared by 5 bases and J by 2 bases, with 9 bases of the junction left unmatched. CDR1 MDHEN and CDR2 SYDVKM come from the germline V gene. The CDR3 is made up of 17 amino acids. The CDR3 DNA is TGTGCCAGCAGTCCCCTAGCGGGGGGCGGGCCCACAGATACGCAGTATTTT. Amino acid sequence: CASSPLAGGGPTDTQYF.